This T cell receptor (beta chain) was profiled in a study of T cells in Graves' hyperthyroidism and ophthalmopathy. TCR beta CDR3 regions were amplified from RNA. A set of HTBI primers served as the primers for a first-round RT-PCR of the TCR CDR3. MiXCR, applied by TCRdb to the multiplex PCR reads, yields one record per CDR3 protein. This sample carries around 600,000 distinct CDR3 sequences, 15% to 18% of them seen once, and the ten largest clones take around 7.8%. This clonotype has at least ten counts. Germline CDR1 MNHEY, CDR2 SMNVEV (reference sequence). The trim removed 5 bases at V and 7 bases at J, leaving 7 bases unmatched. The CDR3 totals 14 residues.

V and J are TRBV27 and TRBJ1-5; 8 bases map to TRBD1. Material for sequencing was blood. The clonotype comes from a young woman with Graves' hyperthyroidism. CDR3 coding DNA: TGTGCCAGCAGTGGGGACAGGATCAACCAGCCCCAGCATTTT. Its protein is CASSGDRINQPQHF.